A selection of T cell receptor beta chains follows, all from one sample in a study of cytomegalovirus exposure and HLA in healthy donors. Assay: immunoSEQ multiplex PCR; the TCRdb copy retains only in-frame clones and omits some. This sample has roughly 120,000 clones; around 75% occur once, and the top ten carry about 1.6%. The sequencing input was PBMCs. These receptors all stem from a woman aged 18 to 35 in good health and CMV-seronegative. Each CDR3 is given with its conserved first and last residue. Each record gives: clone size, D gene, J gene, V gene, CDR3 protein, CDR3 DNA. D genes are given only for firm matches. The size field is filled for only some rows; it gives once, few, many or a size class.

size: NA; D: TRBD2; J: TRBJ2-5; V: TRBV5-1; CDR3: CASSLMASGETQYF; DNA: TGCGCCAGCAGCTTGATGGCTAGCGGGGAGACCCAGTACTTC
size: NA; D: TRBD1; J: TRBJ1-5; V: TRBV19; CDR3: CASSIWRQGYSNQPQHF; DNA: TGTGCCAGTAGTATCTGGAGACAGGGCTATAGCAATCAGCCCCAGCATTTT
size: few; D: NA; J: TRBJ1-2; V: TRBV2; CDR3: CASSATATLFYGYTF; DNA: TGTGCCAGCAGTGCGACCGCGACTCTATTCTATGGCTACACCTTC
size: NA; D: TRBD2; J: TRBJ2-5; V: TRBV10-3; CDR3: CAISDSLAGGQETQYF; DNA: TGTGCCATCAGTGATTCCCTAGCGGGGGGACAAGAGACCCAGTACTTC
size: NA; D: NA; J: TRBJ1-3; V: TRBV18; CDR3: CASAESSGNTIYF; DNA: TGTGCCAGCGCGGAGAGCTCTGGAAACACCATATATTTT
size: once; D: TRBD1; J: TRBJ2-2; V: TRBV29-1; CDR3: CSGTGVTGELFF; DNA: TGCAGCGGGACAGGGGTCACCGGGGAGCTGTTTTTT
size: NA; D: TRBD1; J: TRBJ2-2; V: TRBV6-5; CDR3: CASSLGQTSGELFF; DNA: TGTGCCAGCAGCTTGGGACAGACCTCCGGGGAGCTGTTTTTT
size: NA; D: TRBD2; J: TRBJ2-7; V: TRBV7-2; CDR3: CASSSRGTSGFYEQYF; DNA: TGTGCCAGCAGCTCCCGTGGGACTAGCGGATTCTACGAGCAGTACTTC
size: NA; D: NA; J: TRBJ1-2; V: TRBV9; CDR3: CASSGSGTGANYGYTF; DNA: TGTGCCAGCAGCGGATCCGGGACGGGAGCTAACTATGGCTACACCTTC
size: NA; D: NA; J: TRBJ1-2; V: TRBV30; CDR3: CAWSGLVRLSNYGYTF; DNA: TGTGCCTGGAGTGGGCTGGTCAGACTATCTAACTATGGCTACACCTTC
size: NA; D: NA; J: TRBJ1-1; V: TRBV7-9; CDR3: CASNQGMNTEAFF; DNA: TGTGCCAGCAATCAGGGTATGAACACTGAAGCTTTCTTT
size: NA; D: NA; J: TRBJ2-2; V: TRBV19; CDR3: CASRQGGNTGELFF; DNA: TGTGCCAGCCGACAGGGAGGGAACACCGGGGAGCTGTTTTTT
size: NA; D: TRBD1; J: TRBJ1-2; V: TRBV9; CDR3: CASSVDQGARGYTF; DNA: TGTGCCAGCAGCGTAGATCAGGGGGCGCGCGGCTACACCTTC
size: NA; D: NA; J: TRBJ2-5; V: TRBV29-1; CDR3: CSVEIHQIHQQETQYF; DNA: TGCAGCGTTGAGATCCACCAGATCCATCAACAAGAGACCCAGTACTTC
size: NA; D: NA; J: TRBJ2-3; V: TRBV5-5; CDR3: CASSLGIQSTDTQYF; DNA: TGTGCCAGCAGCTTGGGCATTCAGAGCACAGATACGCAGTATTTT
size: NA; D: NA; J: TRBJ2-3; V: TRBV9; CDR3: CASSVAISGTDTQYF; DNA: TGTGCCAGCAGCGTAGCTATTTCGGGCACAGATACGCAGTATTTT
size: NA; D: TRBD2; J: TRBJ2-2; V: TRBV28; CDR3: CASSEAGGQAGGELFF; DNA: TGTGCCAGCAGCGAAGCGGGGGGCCAGGCGGGCGGGGAGCTGTTTTTT
size: NA; D: TRBD1; J: TRBJ1-2; V: TRBV27; CDR3: CASGQGNYGYTF; DNA: TGTGCCTCCGGACAGGGGAACTATGGCTACACCTTC
size: NA; D: NA; J: TRBJ2-7; V: TRBV5-5; CDR3: CASSLADIAYEQYF; DNA: TGTGCCAGCAGCTTGGCCGACATAGCCTACGAGCAGTACTTC
size: NA; D: TRBD2; J: TRBJ2-1; V: TRBV6-1; CDR3: CASHSGGVNEQFF; DNA: TGTGCCAGTCATAGCGGGGGGGTTAATGAGCAGTTCTTC
size: NA; D: NA; J: TRBJ2-2; V: TRBV6-5; CDR3: CASSSGTNTGELFF; DNA: TGTGCCAGCAGTTCCGGGACAAACACCGGGGAGCTGTTTTTT
size: NA; D: NA; J: TRBJ1-5; V: TRBV21-1; CDR3: CASSKLGGCNQPQHF; DNA: TGTGCCAGCAGCAAACTAGGGGGTTGCAATCAGCCCCAGCATTTT
size: NA; D: NA; J: TRBJ1-5; V: TRBV6-1; CDR3: CASSWTGNQPQHF; DNA: TGTGCCAGCAGTTGGACAGGCAATCAGCCCCAGCATTTT
size: NA; D: NA; J: TRBJ1-6; V: TRBV27; CDR3: CASSLGRGPLHF; DNA: TGTGCCAGCAGTTTGGGGAGGGGACCCCTCCACTTT
size: NA; D: TRBD1; J: TRBJ1-1; V: TRBV28; CDR3: CASSGGRRGRAEAFF; DNA: TGTGCCAGCAGTGGGGGACGCAGGGGGCGGGCTGAAGCTTTCTTT
size: NA; D: NA; J: TRBJ1-4; V: TRBV28; CDR3: CASSQRSNEKLFF; DNA: TGTGCCAGCAGTCAGCGCTCTAATGAAAAACTGTTTTTT
size: NA; D: NA; J: TRBJ1-2; V: TRBV28; CDR3: CASRPGGARIYGYTF; DNA: TGTGCCAGCAGACCGGGGGGGGCCAGGATCTATGGCTACACCTTC
size: NA; D: NA; J: TRBJ1-6; V: TRBV27; CDR3: CASKTLTGSGSPLHF; DNA: TGTGCCAGCAAGACGCTAACAGGGTCAGGGTCACCCCTCCACTTT
size: NA; D: NA; J: TRBJ2-1; V: TRBV7-9; CDR3: CASSSSQVYNEQFF; DNA: TGTGCCAGCAGCTCATCACAGGTATACAATGAGCAGTTCTTC
size: NA; D: NA; J: TRBJ2-5; V: TRBV6-4; CDR3: CASSDSPGETQYF; DNA: TGTGCCAGCAGTGACTCGCCGGGAGAGACCCAGTACTTC
size: NA; D: TRBD2; J: TRBJ2-1; V: TRBV2; CDR3: CATGLAGISYNEQFF; DNA: TGTGCCACTGGACTAGCGGGGATCTCCTACAATGAGCAGTTCTTC